This is a list of T cell receptor beta chains from one sample in a study of cytomegalovirus exposure and HLA in healthy donors. Assay: immunoSEQ multiplex PCR; the TCRdb copy retains only in-frame clones and omits some. The data show 120,000 to 150,000 clones, about 76% seen once. The sequencing input was PBMCs. These receptors came from a man younger than 35 in good health and CMV-seronegative. The CDR3 runs from the conserved cysteine through the conserved F or W. The order of the fields is clone size, D gene, V gene, J gene, CDR3 protein, CDR3 DNA. A D gene is named only where the DNA matches it firmly. Expanded clones are given a class, and other clones once, few, many or no size at all.

clone_size: once; d_call: TRBD1; v_call: TRBV27; j_call: TRBJ1-2; cdr3_aa: CASSLQGAKGYTF; cdr3_nt: TGTGCCAGCAGTTTGCAGGGGGCAAAAGGCTACACCTTC
clone_size: NA; d_call: NA; v_call: TRBV30; j_call: TRBJ2-7; cdr3_aa: CACILEARSYEQYF; cdr3_nt: TGTGCCTGCATACTAGAAGCGAGGTCCTACGAGCAGTACTTC
clone_size: NA; d_call: NA; v_call: TRBV29-1; j_call: TRBJ2-7; cdr3_aa: CSVDGGYMDEQYF; cdr3_nt: TGCAGCGTTGATGGGGGGTATATGGACGAGCAGTACTTC
clone_size: few; d_call: TRBD2; v_call: TRBV6-1; j_call: TRBJ2-1; cdr3_aa: CASAIIAGRGNEQFF; cdr3_nt: TGTGCCAGCGCCATCATAGCGGGGCGGGGCAATGAGCAGTTCTTC
clone_size: few; d_call: NA; v_call: TRBV7-3; j_call: TRBJ1-1; cdr3_aa: CASSLLGQTNTEAFF; cdr3_nt: TGTGCCAGCAGCTTACTTGGACAGACGAACACTGAAGCTTTCTTT
clone_size: NA; d_call: NA; v_call: TRBV19; j_call: TRBJ2-7; cdr3_aa: CASRVGAGPHYEQYF; cdr3_nt: TGTGCCAGTAGGGTAGGGGCAGGCCCCCACTACGAGCAGTACTTC
clone_size: NA; d_call: TRBD1; v_call: TRBV6-1; j_call: TRBJ2-3; cdr3_aa: CASSERGTGDTQYF; cdr3_nt: TGTGCCAGCAGTGAACGGGGGACAGGGGATACGCAGTATTTT
clone_size: NA; d_call: TRBD1; v_call: TRBV28; j_call: TRBJ2-7; cdr3_aa: CASSSTGAPSYEQYF; cdr3_nt: TGTGCCAGCAGTTCGACAGGGGCTCCCTCCTACGAGCAGTACTTC
clone_size: NA; d_call: NA; v_call: TRBV5-1; j_call: TRBJ2-7; cdr3_aa: CASSPHRVDSYEQYF; cdr3_nt: TGCGCCAGCAGCCCGCACAGGGTGGACTCCTACGAGCAGTACTTC
clone_size: NA; d_call: NA; v_call: TRBV7-8; j_call: TRBJ2-7; cdr3_aa: CASSLGGGGASYEQYF; cdr3_nt: TGTGCCAGCAGCTTAGGGGGTGGGGGGGCCTCCTACGAGCAGTACTTC
clone_size: once; d_call: NA; v_call: TRBV18; j_call: TRBJ1-1; cdr3_aa: CASSPIDRTANTEAFF; cdr3_nt: TGTGCCAGCTCACCTATTGATCGGACAGCGAACACTGAAGCTTTCTTT
clone_size: NA; d_call: TRBD1; v_call: TRBV11-2; j_call: TRBJ1-2; cdr3_aa: CASSLGAGTDYYGYTF; cdr3_nt: TGTGCCAGCAGCTTAGGGGCCGGGACAGACTACTATGGCTACACCTTC
clone_size: NA; d_call: TRBD2; v_call: TRBV30; j_call: TRBJ2-1; cdr3_aa: CAWSLAGVYNEQFF; cdr3_nt: TGTGCCTGGAGTCTAGCGGGGGTATACAATGAGCAGTTCTTC
clone_size: few; d_call: NA; v_call: TRBV5-4; j_call: TRBJ1-2; cdr3_aa: CASSLEGPGYGYTF; cdr3_nt: TGTGCCAGCAGCTTGGAAGGGCCGGGATATGGCTACACCTTC
clone_size: NA; d_call: TRBD1; v_call: TRBV25-1; j_call: TRBJ1-1; cdr3_aa: CASSDPGQGGNTEAFF; cdr3_nt: TGTGCCAGCAGTGACCCCGGACAGGGGGGGAACACTGAAGCTTTCTTT
clone_size: NA; d_call: TRBD1; v_call: TRBV2; j_call: TRBJ2-7; cdr3_aa: CASSLGQRDEQYF; cdr3_nt: TGTGCCAGCAGCCTGGGACAGCGCGACGAGCAGTACTTC
clone_size: NA; d_call: NA; v_call: TRBV7-9; j_call: TRBJ2-7; cdr3_aa: CASSLAELYEQYF; cdr3_nt: TGTGCCAGCAGCTTAGCTGAGCTATACGAGCAGTACTTC
clone_size: few; d_call: NA; v_call: TRBV2; j_call: TRBJ1-5; cdr3_aa: CASNGDYQPQHF; cdr3_nt: TGTGCCAGCAACGGGGACTATCAGCCCCAGCATTTT
clone_size: few; d_call: TRBD2; v_call: TRBV13; j_call: TRBJ2-2; cdr3_aa: CASRPGTGGTTGELFF; cdr3_nt: TGTGCCAGCAGACCCGGGACGGGAGGTACCACCGGGGAGCTGTTTTTT
clone_size: NA; d_call: TRBD2; v_call: TRBV6-5; j_call: TRBJ2-3; cdr3_aa: CACSSGGEADTQYF; cdr3_nt: TGTGCCTGCTCTAGCGGGGGGGAGGCAGATACGCAGTATTTT
clone_size: NA; d_call: NA; v_call: TRBV5-1; j_call: TRBJ1-1; cdr3_aa: CASSRKANTEAFF; cdr3_nt: TGCGCCAGCAGTAGAAAAGCGAACACTGAAGCTTTCTTT
clone_size: NA; d_call: NA; v_call: TRBV18; j_call: TRBJ2-6; cdr3_aa: CASSSIESGANVLTF; cdr3_nt: TGTGCCAGCTCCTCAATAGAGTCTGGGGCCAACGTCCTGACTTTC
clone_size: NA; d_call: NA; v_call: TRBV7-6; j_call: TRBJ2-7; cdr3_aa: CASSLTGLYEQYF; cdr3_nt: TGTGCCAGCAGCTTAACAGGGTTGTACGAGCAGTACTTC
clone_size: NA; d_call: NA; v_call: TRBV5-1; j_call: TRBJ1-1; cdr3_aa: CASSLASGLGTEAFF; cdr3_nt: TGCGCCAGCAGCTTGGCCTCTGGGCTGGGCACTGAAGCTTTCTTT
clone_size: NA; d_call: NA; v_call: TRBV27; j_call: TRBJ2-6; cdr3_aa: CASSLGNPPGANVLTF; cdr3_nt: TGTGCCAGCAGTTTAGGCAACCCCCCTGGGGCCAACGTCCTGACTTTC
clone_size: NA; d_call: TRBD1; v_call: TRBV30; j_call: TRBJ1-1; cdr3_aa: CAWRQPPGQAGRKNTEAFF; cdr3_nt: TGTGCCTGGAGACAACCACCAGGACAGGCCGGTCGGAAGAACACTGAAGCTTTCTTT
clone_size: few; d_call: TRBD1; v_call: TRBV5-1; j_call: TRBJ2-7; cdr3_aa: CASSRDRGAYEQYF; cdr3_nt: TGCGCCAGCAGCCGCGACAGGGGAGCCTACGAGCAGTACTTC
clone_size: NA; d_call: NA; v_call: TRBV28; j_call: TRBJ2-3; cdr3_aa: CASSFESTDTQYF; cdr3_nt: TGTGCCAGCAGTTTCGAGAGCACAGATACGCAGTATTTT
clone_size: NA; d_call: NA; v_call: TRBV28; j_call: TRBJ2-7; cdr3_aa: CASSLPRGVGYEQYF; cdr3_nt: TGTGCCAGCAGTTTGCCCAGGGGTGTCGGCTACGAGCAGTACTTC
clone_size: once; d_call: NA; v_call: TRBV11-3; j_call: TRBJ2-4; cdr3_aa: CASSLDSENIQYF; cdr3_nt: TGTGCCAGCAGCTTAGACTCCGAAAACATTCAGTACTTC
clone_size: NA; d_call: NA; v_call: TRBV7-2; j_call: TRBJ2-7; cdr3_aa: CASSSREGDGSYEQYF; cdr3_nt: TGTGCCAGCAGCTCAAGAGAGGGTGACGGATCCTACGAGCAGTACTTC
clone_size: NA; d_call: TRBD1; v_call: TRBV28; j_call: TRBJ1-3; cdr3_aa: CASRVGQGGNTIYF; cdr3_nt: TGTGCCAGCAGGGTCGGACAGGGAGGAAACACCATATATTTT
clone_size: NA; d_call: TRBD1; v_call: TRBV30; j_call: TRBJ2-1; cdr3_aa: CAWSLTGAYNEQFF; cdr3_nt: TGTGCCTGGAGTTTGACAGGGGCCTACAATGAGCAGTTCTTC
clone_size: NA; d_call: TRBD2; v_call: TRBV9; j_call: TRBJ2-1; cdr3_aa: CASSHSGGSYNEQFF; cdr3_nt: TGTGCCAGCTCTCATAGCGGGGGTTCCTACAATGAGCAGTTCTTC
clone_size: NA; d_call: TRBD1; v_call: TRBV27; j_call: TRBJ1-5; cdr3_aa: CASSLGTGNSNQPQHF; cdr3_nt: TGTGCCAGCAGTTTGGGGACAGGGAATAGCAATCAGCCCCAGCATTTT
clone_size: few; d_call: NA; v_call: TRBV27; j_call: TRBJ1-1; cdr3_aa: CASSLARGGTEAFF; cdr3_nt: TGTGCCAGCAGTTTAGCCAGGGGAGGGACTGAAGCTTTCTTT
clone_size: few; d_call: TRBD2; v_call: TRBV10-2; j_call: TRBJ2-7; cdr3_aa: CASSVTSGAYEQYF; cdr3_nt: TGCGCCAGCAGTGTGACTAGCGGGGCGTACGAGCAGTACTTC
clone_size: once; d_call: NA; v_call: TRBV10-1; j_call: TRBJ2-2; cdr3_aa: CASSRQGNTGELFF; cdr3_nt: TGCGCCAGCAGCCGTCAGGGAAACACCGGGGAGCTGTTTTTT
clone_size: NA; d_call: NA; v_call: TRBV28; j_call: TRBJ2-3; cdr3_aa: CASRPNPGQGSTDTQYF; cdr3_nt: TGTGCCAGCAGACCTAATCCAGGGCAGGGTAGCACAGATACGCAGTATTTT
clone_size: NA; d_call: NA; v_call: TRBV21-1; j_call: TRBJ2-7; cdr3_aa: CASSNPGQLYEQYF; cdr3_nt: TGTGCCAGCAGCAACCCGGGACAGCTCTACGAGCAGTATTTC
clone_size: NA; d_call: TRBD2; v_call: TRBV27; j_call: TRBJ2-2; cdr3_aa: CASTRTGLAGFTGELFF; cdr3_nt: TGTGCCAGCACCCGAACCGGTCTAGCGGGATTCACCGGGGAGCTGTTTTTT
clone_size: NA; d_call: TRBD1; v_call: TRBV9; j_call: TRBJ1-6; cdr3_aa: CASSVDIGGRSSPLHF; cdr3_nt: TGTGCCAGCAGCGTAGATATAGGGGGCAGGTCTTCACCCCTCCACTTT
clone_size: NA; d_call: NA; v_call: TRBV28; j_call: TRBJ2-4; cdr3_aa: CASSLTVKNIQYF; cdr3_nt: TGTGCCAGCAGTTTGACAGTGAAAAACATTCAGTACTTC
clone_size: NA; d_call: NA; v_call: TRBV10-3; j_call: TRBJ1-1; cdr3_aa: CAISESFRNTEAFF; cdr3_nt: TGTGCCATCAGTGAGTCATTCCGGAACACTGAAGCTTTCTTT
clone_size: NA; d_call: NA; v_call: TRBV11-2; j_call: TRBJ2-1; cdr3_aa: CASSLVQGTYNEQFF; cdr3_nt: TGTGCCAGCAGCTTAGTCCAGGGCACCTACAATGAGCAGTTCTTC
clone_size: NA; d_call: TRBD1; v_call: TRBV9; j_call: TRBJ2-2; cdr3_aa: CASSVRAGGTGELFF; cdr3_nt: TGTGCCAGCAGCGTGAGGGCAGGGGGCACCGGGGAGCTGTTTTTT
clone_size: once; d_call: TRBD1; v_call: TRBV18; j_call: TRBJ1-2; cdr3_aa: CASSPGQGAYGYTF; cdr3_nt: TGTGCCAGCTCACCGGGACAGGGGGCCTATGGCTACACCTTC
clone_size: NA; d_call: TRBD1; v_call: TRBV25-1; j_call: TRBJ2-1; cdr3_aa: CASSEPRGHHNEQFF; cdr3_nt: TGTGCCAGCAGTGAACCCAGGGGGCACCACAATGAGCAGTTCTTC
clone_size: NA; d_call: NA; v_call: TRBV28; j_call: TRBJ1-5; cdr3_aa: CASSGGSTANQPQHF; cdr3_nt: TGTGCCAGTAGCGGTGGGTCGACGGCGAATCAGCCCCAGCATTTT
clone_size: few; d_call: TRBD1; v_call: TRBV6-1; j_call: TRBJ1-2; cdr3_aa: CASPPLTGANYGYTF; cdr3_nt: TGTGCCAGCCCTCCCCTAACAGGGGCTAACTATGGCTACACCTTC
clone_size: NA; d_call: TRBD1; v_call: TRBV6-1; j_call: TRBJ2-7; cdr3_aa: CAAEPLDRVSEQYF; cdr3_nt: TGTGCAGCGGAGCCCCTGGACAGGGTTTCCGAGCAGTACTTC
clone_size: NA; d_call: TRBD2; v_call: TRBV10-3; j_call: TRBJ2-5; cdr3_aa: CAISGTSGGPQETQYF; cdr3_nt: TGTGCCATCAGTGGGACTAGCGGGGGGCCCCAAGAGACCCAGTACTTC
clone_size: NA; d_call: NA; v_call: TRBV5-6; j_call: TRBJ2-2; cdr3_aa: CASSLGSSNTGELFF; cdr3_nt: TGTGCCAGCAGCTTGGGGAGCTCGAACACCGGGGAGCTGTTTTTT